Listed here are 22 T cell receptor beta chains from one sample, sequenced in a study of blood T cell repertoires in COVID-19. Only in-frame clones appear in the TCRdb table, and some are missing; sequencing was by immunoSEQ multiplex PCR. In the table there are more than 50,000 clones, approximately 85% of which are singletons. Sequencing used peripheral blood. Every receptor here comes from a human donor in a cohort sampled during active COVID-19.

A word on this clone: Relative to the germline gene, one junction end is altered; a read error may explain this. The chain employs TRBV5-1 and TRBJ1-4; TRBD1 matches 11 bases. This CDR3 contains 15 residues. Per germline, CDR1 SGHRS and CDR2 YFSETQ. The CDR3 spells CASSLEGTGGSSAIF. The CDR3 coding sequence is TGCGCCAGCAGCTTGGAGGGGACAGGGGGGTCCTCTGCTATTTTT.

The chain recombines TRBV7-8 with TRBJ2-2, with D possibly matching TRBD2 (5 bases). Germline V CDR1 and CDR2: SGHVS, FQNEAQ. The CDR3 extends over 15 amino acids. V was cut by 1 base and J by 3 bases, with 9 bases left in between. This CDR3 is CASSLGGKDTGELFF. The CDR3 coding sequence is TGTGCCAGCAGCTTAGGAGGGAAGGACACCGGGGAGCTGTTTTTT.

The V call is TRBV19, the J call TRBJ1-6; D uncertain. The CDR3 runs 14 residues. Between the trimmed V and J ends, which lost 7 bases and 8 bases, there was a span of 15 bases. Germline CDR1 reads LNHDA; CDR2 reads SQIVND (reference sequence). CDR3 nucleotide sequence: TGTGCCAGTAATATGCGGAGGCTGCATTCACCCCTCCACTTT. The encoded protein is CASNMRRLHSPLHF.

V is TRBV10-3 and J is TRBJ2-7, with 9 bases fitting TRBD1. J was trimmed by 1 base and V by 7 bases; bases with no gene match: 5. Germline CDR1 and CDR2: ENHRY and SYGVKD. The CDR3 consists of 14 residues. The CDR3 nucleotides read TGTGCCATCAAGGAGACAGGGGGGTCCTACGAGCAGTACTTC. This gives the protein CAIKETGGSYEQYF.

The genes are TRBV11-2 and TRBJ1-1, with TRBD1 identical over 7 bases. V lost 2 bases, J lost 2 bases, and 17 bases stayed unmatched. This CDR3 has 19 residues. CDR1 and CDR2 from the germline V gene are SGHAT and FQNNGV. CDR3 region: CASSLRFPNYDRVNTEAFF. As DNA, the CDR3 is TGTGCCAGCAGCTTACGTTTCCCAAATTACGACAGGGTAAACACTGAAGCTTTCTTT.

This sequence joins TRBV3-1 (or the pseudogene TRBV3-2) and TRBJ2-5, with D possibly being TRBD2 (6 bases). V lost 2 bases to trimming and J lost 3 bases, with 10 bases between them. This CDR3 has 14 amino acids. CDR1 and CDR2 from the germline V gene are LGHDT and YNNKEL (reference sequence). The CDR3 protein is CASSQYLAEETQYF. CDR3 in DNA: TGTGCCAGCAGCCAATACTTAGCGGAAGAGACCCAGTACTTC.

V and J are TRBV7-2 and TRBJ1-1, with D perhaps matching TRBD1 (5 bases). The germline V and J ends were trimmed by 5 bases and 0 bases, with 13 bases remaining between them. The V gene's germline CDR1 is SGHTA and CDR2 FQGNSA. The CDR3 contains 15 residues. Written as DNA, the CDR3 is TGTGCCAGCAGCCCAAGGGGTGGGGTGAACACTGAAGCTTTCTTT. This sequence encodes CASSPRGGVNTEAFF.

The chain has TRBV6-2 or TRBV6-3 and TRBJ2-5; D unclear. Per germline, CDR1 MNHEY and CDR2 SVGEGT. Trimming removed 2 bases from V and 5 bases from J, with 12 bases in between. The length of the CDR3 is 14 residues. CDR3: CASSYATPGETQYF. CDR3 nucleotide sequence: TGTGCCAGCAGTTACGCCACCCCCGGGGAGACCCAGTACTTC.

The genes are TRBV11-3 and TRBJ2-1; 10 bases align to TRBD1. The J segment lost 8 bases and the V segment lost 1 base, leaving 8 bases of the junction unmatched. Germline V gives CDR1 SGHNT, CDR2 YENEEA. This CDR3 has 16 residues. The CDR3 coding sequence is TGTGCCAGCAGCTTAGGGAGGGACAGGGGTTCGCATGAGCAGTTCTTC. Its protein is CASSLGRDRGSHEQFF. The whole variable domain, filled in from reference TRBV11-3 and TRBJ2-1, reads EAGVVQSPRYKIIEKKQPVAFWCNPISGHNTLYWYLQNLGQGPELLIRYENEEAVDDSQLPKDRFSAERLKGVDSTLKIQPAELGDSAVYLCASSLGRDRGSHEQFFGPGTRLTVL.

There are a few counts of this clone. The CDR3 loop is CAISGGGTDTQYF. CDR3 nucleotides: TGTGCCATCTCAGGCGGGGGCACAGATACGCAGTATTTT. V is TRBV10-3 and J is TRBJ2-3; D is possibly TRBD2 (6 bases). The CDR3 is made up of 13 amino acids. Germline V gene lookup returns CDR1 ENHRY and CDR2 SYGVKD. V was shortened by 8 bases and J by 1 base, with 10 bases between the two germline ends.

This rearrangement joins TRBV5-1 to TRBJ2-1, with 10 bases identical to TRBD1. Germline-derived CDR1 and CDR2 are SGHRS and YFSETQ. J lost 6 bases, V lost 4 bases, and 10 bases had no gene match. The CDR3 covers 16 residues. CDR3 amino acids: CASSQRQGAHFNEQFF. As DNA, the CDR3 is TGCGCCAGCAGCCAACGACAGGGGGCGCATTTCAATGAGCAGTTCTTC. Full variable domain (missing parts from reference TRBV5-1 and TRBJ2-1): KAGVTQTPRYLIKTRGQQVTLSCSPISGHRSVSWYQQTPGQGLQFLFEYFSETQRNKGNFPGRFSGRQFSNSRSEMNVSTLELGDSALYLCASSQRQGAHFNEQFFGPGTRLTVL.

The chain uses TRBV21-1 and TRBJ2-7; the table's D call, TRBD1, was not checked against the DNA. TRBV21-1 is a documented pseudogene. The CDR3 is 14 residues long. The CDR3 nucleotides read TGTGCCAGCAGCAAACCCCCAGAAACCTACGAGCAGTACTTC. This sequence encodes CASSKPPETYEQYF.

The chain uses TRBV2 and TRBJ2-3; 11 bases are shared with TRBD1. The germline CDR1 and CDR2 sequences are SNHLY and FYNNEI. The CDR3 totals 14 residues. V was clipped by 4 bases and J by 5 bases; unmatched bases: 2. Here the CDR3 DNA reads TGTGCCAGCAGTGGGGACAGGGGGGTAGATACGCAGTATTTT. Amino acids: CASSGDRGVDTQYF.

V and J are TRBV4-1 and TRBJ1-5; D is ambiguous. CDR3 size: 15 residues. In germline, CDR1 is MGHRA, CDR2 YSYEKL. Trimming removed 0 bases from V and 0 bases from J, with 6 bases in between. The CDR3 DNA is TGCGCCAGCAGCCAAGAGGGAGGTAGCAATCAGCCCCAGCATTTT. This gives the protein CASSQEGGSNQPQHF.

The rearrangement links TRBV18 to TRBJ2-3; 13 bases agree with TRBD2. CDR3 size: 15 residues. The trim removed 6 bases at V and 4 bases at J, leaving 4 bases unmatched. Germline CDR1 is KGHSH and CDR2 is LQKENI. In DNA form, the CDR3 reads TGTGCCAGCTCCCGGACTAGCGGGGGCTCAGATACGCAGTATTTT. It codes for CASSRTSGGSDTQYF. The variable domain in full, with the rest retrieved from reference TRBV18 and TRBJ2-3, is NAGVMQNPRHLVRRRGQEARLRCSPMKGHSHVYWYRQLPEEGLKFMVYLQKENIIDESGMPKERFSAEFPKEGPSILRIQQVVRGDSAAYFCASSRTSGGSDTQYFGPGTRLTVL.

In nucleotides, the CDR3 is TGTGCCATCAGTAATCTCTGGCCTAGCGGGGGGGCCAGGAGCGATGAGCAGTTCTTC. This gives the protein CAISNLWPSGGARSDEQFF. This chain connects TRBV10-3 to TRBJ2-1; 12 positions agree with TRBD2. V was clipped by 5 bases and J by 8 bases; unmatched bases: 19. The CDR3 length is 19 residues. Per the germline V gene, CDR1 is ENHRY and CDR2 is SYGVKD.

This clone came up a few times. V and J are TRBV13 and TRBJ2-5; a weak D match, TRBD2 (6 bases). Germline V gives CDR1 PRHDT, CDR2 FYEKMQ (reference sequence). The CDR3 is 14 residues long. The V and J ends lost 6 bases and 1 base respectively, with 12 bases between them. The CDR3 DNA is TGTGCCAGCAGTCGAGGACTACCCCAAGAGACCCAGTACTTC. It encodes CASSRGLPQETQYF. Full variable domain (rest looked up from reference TRBV13 and TRBJ2-5): AAGVIQSPRHLIKEKRETATLKCYPIPRHDTVYWYQQGPGQDPQFLISFYEKMQSDKGSIPDRFSAQQFSDYHSELNMSSLELGDSALYFCASSRGLPQETQYFGPGTRLLVL.

This clone was detected a few times. This chain joins TRBV11-2 and TRBJ2-6, with 7 bases identical to TRBD1. V lost 0 bases and J lost 5; bases outside the gene matches: 10. Germline V gene data show CDR1 as SGHAT and CDR2 as FQNNGV. The CDR3 covers 18 residues. CDR3 in amino acids: CASSLETDRSGRANVLTF. The CDR3 DNA reads TGTGCCAGCAGCTTAGAGACGGACAGGTCCGGGAGGGCCAACGTCCTGACTTTC.

The V call is TRBV3-1 (or the pseudogene TRBV3-2), the J call TRBJ2-3; 11 bases map to TRBD2. The CDR3 is 15 amino acids. Germline V CDR1 and CDR2: LGHDT, YNNKEL (reference sequence). J was trimmed by 6 bases and V by 6 bases; bases with no gene match: 8. The CDR3 protein is CASSGIAGGMDTQYF. DNA for the CDR3: TGTGCCAGCAGTGGGATAGCGGGGGGGATGGATACGCAGTATTTT.

This chain joins TRBV6-6 and TRBJ1-1, with 8 bases aligning to TRBD1. Germline CDR1 MNHNY, CDR2 SVGAGI (reference sequence). J gave up 5 bases and V 2 bases, and 7 bases lay outside the gene matches. The CDR3 sequence is 15 residues long. For the CDR3, the DNA is TGTGCCAGCAGTTACCGTGGGACAGGAGGAACTGAAGCTTTCTTT. It codes for CASSYRGTGGTEAFF.

V gene TRBV3-1 (or the pseudogene TRBV3-2) combines with J gene TRBJ2-3, with a possible D match to TRBD1 (6 bases). This CDR3 region has 16 residues. Between the trimmed V and J ends, which lost 0 bases and 8 bases, there was a span of 18 bases. The germline gives CDR1 LGHDT, CDR2 YNNKEL (reference sequence). The CDR3 is CASSQDIGTRPGTQYF. The CDR3 DNA reads as TGTGCCAGCAGCCAAGATATAGGGACACGGCCGGGTACGCAGTATTTT.

The chain recombines TRBV13 with TRBJ1-1, with 12 bases lining up with TRBD1. The germline gives CDR1 PRHDT, CDR2 FYEKMQ (reference sequence). CDR3 length equals 13 residues. Trimming removed 4 bases from V and 11 bases from J; junction bases left unmatched: 5. DNA of the CDR3: TGTGCCAGCAGCTCTGGGACAGGGGGCTTCGCTTTCTTT. This encodes CASSSGTGGFAFF.